This T cell receptor beta chain was captured in a study of cytomegalovirus exposure and HLA in healthy donors. Overall study findings and caveats: Many donors carried some public TCRs, although rarity characterized most TCR sequences. As a later analysis showed, a missense DCLRE1C variant was linked to trimming of TCR beta V- and J-genes. Common viral pathogens (according to a later analysis) appeared linked to several of the most significant clusters. Most of the TCR beta V segments (in an earlier analysis) were productive either about 90% or about 30% of the time.

Primers for the PCR totalled 60 Vbeta and 13 Jbeta. Clones were sequenced by immunoSEQ multiplex PCR, and TCRdb holds only the in-frame ones, with some missing. The profile shows fewer than 200,000 clones, 80% of them singletons. The CDR3 contains 15 residues. With 4 bases removed from V and 6 bases from J, the gap between germline ends came to 15 bases. The germline gives CDR1 LNHDA, CDR2 SQIVND (reference sequence). A remark on this clone: Its antigen is not known.

The rearrangement joins TRBV19 to TRBJ2-2; D unclear. This TCR was sampled from a boy aged 5-17 years in good health and CMV-seronegative. The sequencing sample was made of PBMCs. This CDR3 reads CASSTLIGVPGELFF. The CDR3 DNA follows: TGTGCCAGTAGTACGCTAATAGGAGTGCCCGGGGAGCTGTTTTTT.